A few counts support the clone carrying this T cell receptor beta chain. The antigen is undetermined. This CDR3 is built from 11 residues. Between the trimmed V and J ends, which lost 4 bases and 6 bases, there was a span of 6 bases. These data are taken from a study of T cell repertoires in cytomegalovirus infection. As for the study in general: CMV infection together with matching HLA type was indicated by public TCR beta signatures.

One entry per CDR3 protein results from TCRdb running MiXCR on the reads. The sample has 300,000 to 400,000 distinct CDR3 sequences, 20% to 25% seen once. The chain recombines TRBV12-3 or TRBV12-4 with TRBJ1-1; D not resolved. This receptor was identified in a human donor in good health (CMV status not recorded). Some clones in this sample may be carry-over from other donors' samples. The specimen was cultured PBMCs, collected from culture after CMV antigen stimulation. The CDR3 nucleotides read TGTGCCAGCAGTTCCGGGTCTGAAGCTTTCTTT. This sequence encodes CASSSGSEAFF.